Given below is one T cell receptor (beta chain) in context. The antigen it recognizes is unknown. No qualities accompany the bases; no much larger clone lies one base away. The goal of deep resolution MiSeq sequencing was a depth between 1 in 1 million and 1 in 200,000 T cells, and coverage averaged 10x per clonotype. TCR beta libraries were generated with the immunoSEQ hsTCRB Kit. As for the original processing: The data were analyzed with ImmunoSEQ Analyzer and ImmunoSEQ Data Assistant, and V, D and J gene assignments followed IMGT definitions. Clonality, with values ranging from 0 to 1, was calculated as one minus the normalized Shannon entropy of productive rearrangement frequencies. Only overrepresented clonotypes making up at least 0.05% of each patient's repertoire were included in the public clonotype analysis. Repertoires from thirteen age-matched healthy donors in immuneACCESS were used as clonality controls. Not all clones reach the TCRdb copy of this immuneACCESS table, which keeps in-frame sequences only. Checked studies attribute under half of the gap to unresolved V genes and leave the rest unexplained. V, J and clone size were drawn from that table, and D and trimming were deduced from the DNA. For this sample the table gives over 120,000 clones, of which 75% to 85% were detected only once. Of the sample, approximately 7.6% is held by the ten largest clones.

For TCR beta library preparation, around 2.1 micrograms of genomic DNA were extracted from the cryopreserved PBMCs. Longitudinal blood samples from CLL patients receiving ibrutinib monotherapy were subjected to high-throughput TCR beta sequencing. The patients took part in an open-label, single-center phase 2 trial of ibrutinib monotherapy. The sample originates from a study of cytotoxic CD8 clonotypes in ibrutinib-treated CLL (dated by TCRdb to the early 2020s). Study-level background: The cohort included roughly 15 treatment-naive and some twelve relapsed/refractory patients; around 18 were IGHV unmutated. Responses were partial in approximately 24 patients and complete in 2; after median around 65 months follow-up, about 14 stayed in remission and 12 progressed. On average, each sample had roughly 230,000 productive templates and 100,000 or so productive rearrangements. Cryopreserved peripheral blood mononuclear cells were collected before treatment, at response, and at either disease progression or sustained remission. Every remission and progressive disease sample was obtained while ibrutinib was still being received by the patients. Samples at response were collected after a median of 12 months of treatment, with a range of roughly 6 to 40 months. Of the roughly 81 people in the trial, 25 to 30 had longitudinal samples available. The paper as a whole reports these results and caveats: Clonality increased at ibrutinib response, stayed stable in sustained remission, and fell back toward baseline at progression. Public clonotypes were rare and either shrank or stayed stable during treatment, and the rise in clonality at ibrutinib response reflected expansion of private clonotypes. At baseline, clonality was higher than in age-matched healthy donors and showed a strong correlation with circulating CD8+ T-cell counts. Sampling times were not matched between patients in sustained remission and patients whose disease was progressing, and lymph node repertoires were not examined.

Sequences SGHAT (CDR1) and FQDESV (CDR2) are obtained from the germline V gene (reference sequence). V is reduced by 1 base and J by 2 bases, leaving a spacing of 5 bases between them. CDR3 length: 13 amino acids, cysteine to phenylalanine. The CDR3 DNA has 39 bases and is translated from base 1. The specimen comprised PBMCs, sampled after 36 months of ibrutinib treatment. The clonotype comes from a human donor with chronic lymphocytic leukemia. This receptor chain uses TRBV11-1 and TRBJ2-5; the D gene is possibly TRBD2, with 5 bases matching. The CDR3 amino acid sequence is: CASSLGEQETQYF. The DNA is as follows: TGTGCCAGCAGCTTAGGGGAGCAAGAGACCCAGTACTTC.